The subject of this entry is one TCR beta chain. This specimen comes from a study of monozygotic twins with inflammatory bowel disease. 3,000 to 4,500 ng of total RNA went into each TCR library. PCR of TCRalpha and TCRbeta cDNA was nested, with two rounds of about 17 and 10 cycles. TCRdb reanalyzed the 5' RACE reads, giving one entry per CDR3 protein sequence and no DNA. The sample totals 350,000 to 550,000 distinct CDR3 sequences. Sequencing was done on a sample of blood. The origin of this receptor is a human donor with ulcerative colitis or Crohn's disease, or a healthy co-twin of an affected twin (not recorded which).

The CDR3: CASSVGRGSSSNYGYTF. The V and J genes are TRBV9 and TRBJ1-2; TCRdb's D call of TRBD1 is untestable without DNA. CDR1 is SGDLS and CDR2 is YYNGEE in the germline V gene. CDR3 length equals 17 residues.